This is a list of T cell receptor beta chains from one sample in a study of CD8 T cells in Susac syndrome. MiXCR was run by TCRdb on the immunoSEQ multiplex PCR reads, yielding one entry per CDR3 protein. Of around 180,000 distinct CDR3 sequences in the sample, approximately 95% were seen once. Sequences were obtained from CD8+ T cells from PBMCs. The receptors were sampled from a human donor with multiple sclerosis. Each CDR3 is given without its conserved first and last residue.

V gene	CDR3 length	J gene	CDR3 protein
TRBV7-8	12	TRBJ2-7	ASSWQGKYYEQY
TRBV6-2/TRBV6-3	11	TRBJ1-2	ASRSGQIYGYT
TRBV30	11	TRBJ1-6	AWSVQGDSPLH
TRBV29-1	9	TRBJ2-7	SVSTAGEQY
TRBV5-1	11	TRBJ2-7	ASSAGETYEQY
TRBV28	11	TRBJ1-2	ASTWDRESGYT
TRBV3-1	13	TRBJ2-7	ASSLAVGYSYEQY
TRBV29-1	12	TRBJ1-2	SVDRDGSNYGYT
TRBV3-1	12	TRBJ1-1	ASSQGHTDTEAF
TRBV7-3	14	TRBJ1-2	ASSLRGQGSHYGYT
TRBV6-1	15	TRBJ2-7	ASSTNGLAGVSYEQY
TRBV2	15	TRBJ2-1	ASTERIPGSSYNEQF
TRBV29-1	10	TRBJ2-7	SVEDRRDEQY
TRBV13	9	TRBJ1-1	ASVGVPEAF
TRBV5-1	15	TRBJ2-2	ASSLRTSGVNTGELF
TRBV13	13	TRBJ1-1	ASSQAQGGNTEAF
TRBV19	12	TRBJ1-5	ASKGLHSNQPQH
TRBV7-8	15	TRBJ2-7	ASSLAGTSGGSYEQY
TRBV27	14	TRBJ2-5	ASSLAGQGRKETQY
TRBV6-1	10	TRBJ2-7	ASREQGNEQY
TRBV27	11	TRBJ1-5	ASSLKVGQPQH
TRBV9	10	TRBJ2-1	ASSGEGNEQF
TRBV4-1	14	TRBJ2-5	ASSPVAGPGEETQY
TRBV20-1	13	TRBJ2-3	SAMGLAGGTDTQY
TRBV20-1	10	TRBJ2-7	SARDQTYEQY
TRBV5-4	13	TRBJ2-2	ASSDDRGYGGELF
TRBV28	10	TRBJ1-2	ASRDREKGYT
TRBV30	10	TRBJ1-1	AWSLGQAEAF
TRBV28	11	TRBJ2-1	ASSGLGYNEQF
TRBV9	9	TRBJ1-2	ASSMAGGYT
TRBV20-1	10	TRBJ2-5	SASLPGETQY
TRBV27	12	TRBJ2-7	ASSIGTGTYEQY
TRBV29-1	11	TRBJ2-7	SVGAGGNYEQY
TRBV15	13	TRBJ2-7	ATSRGQTGLSELY
TRBV11-2	16	TRBJ2-1	ASSSKGLAGEGTNEQF
TRBV25-1	14	TRBJ2-1	ASSELSGGADNEQF
TRBV29-1	14	TRBJ2-1	SVGPPAGRSYNEQF
TRBV19	13	TRBJ1-1	ASSTPRTGPTEAF
TRBV15	11	TRBJ1-1	ATSRYGGTEAF
TRBV5-1	13	TRBJ2-3	ALGEERLLTDTQY
TRBV9	14	TRBJ2-3	ASSRGDLGGTDTQY
TRBV9	12	TRBJ1-1	ASSVVGGSSEAF
TRBV4-1	14	TRBJ2-7	ASSPEPGRSSYEQY
TRBV29-1	12	TRBJ2-1	SVEGSGAYNEQF
TRBV4-1	14	TRBJ2-7	ASSQVFPGGPHEQY
TRBV20-1	14	TRBJ2-2	SARESAGGRYRELF
TRBV29-1	8	TRBJ2-5	SAIRETQY